This T cell receptor (beta chain) was sequenced for a study of blood T cell repertoires in COVID-19. The CDR3 contains 13 residues. The germline V gene has CDR1 MNHEY and CDR2 SMNVEV (reference sequence). The ends were cut back, 4 bases at V and 7 bases at J, with 13 bases in the middle. Profiling relied on immunoSEQ multiplex PCR, and the TCRdb table lists in-frame clones only, not all of them. The top ten hold over 1.2% of the sample, which has around 62,000 clones, approximately 90% seen once. This clone is a singleton in its sample. This TCR came from a man aged 55 to 70 with acute or convalescent COVID-19. The sequenced sample consisted of peripheral blood. J is TRBJ2-5 and V is TRBV27, with D maybe TRBD2 (7 bases). The CDR3 nucleotides read TGTGCCAGCAGTTCTGGGGGGGCCAGGACCCAGTACTTC. Residues: CASSSGGARTQYF.